The rows below give T cell receptor beta chains drawn from one sample of a study of control samples from healthy donors and cancer patients. Data came from immunoSEQ multiplex PCR; TCRdb stores just in-frame clones and leaves some out. The sample lists roughly 99,000 clones; around 80% were seen once. Sequencing was carried out using blood. The receptor set was obtained from a man aged 55 to 69 in good health. CDR3s include the opening cysteine and the closing phenylalanine or tryptophan. A D gene is named only where the DNA matches it firmly. Where a row states a size, it is once, few, many or the class of an expanded clone; other rows omit it.

J gene | clone size | V gene | D gene | CDR3 DNA | CDR3 protein
TRBJ1-1 | . | TRBV19 | TRBD1 | TGTGCCAGTAGGATAATGAGGGGGACAGGGAATACTGAAGCTTTCTTT | CASRIMRGTGNTEAFF
TRBJ2-2 | . | TRBV18 | . | TGTGCCAGCTCACCCTTTGGGAACCACGCCGGGGAGCTGTTTTTT | CASSPFGNHAGELFF
TRBJ2-7 | . | TRBV6-1 | . | TGTGCCAGCAGTGAAGCTCCCCCTAGCAGTTCAGTCTACGAGCAGTACTTC | CASSEAPPSSSVYEQYF
TRBJ1-2 | . | TRBV5-1 | TRBD1 | TGCGCCAGCAGCTTGTCTGGGACAGGGGATTCCTATGGCTACACCTTC | CASSLSGTGDSYGYTF
TRBJ1-1 | . | TRBV2 | . | TGTGCCAGCAGGCTTGGAAACAGGGCCGGGGCGGGAGCTTTCTTT | CASRLGNRAGAGAFF
TRBJ1-2 | few | TRBV5-1 | TRBD1 | TGCGCCAGCGGGGGTTCCGGGACAGGCAATGGCTACACCTTC | CASGGSGTGNGYTF
TRBJ1-2 | . | TRBV5-5 | . | TGTGCCAGCAGCTTGGTCCCCTATAACTATGGCTACACCTTC | CASSLVPYNYGYTF
TRBJ2-7 | once | TRBV7-8 | . | TGTGCCAGCAGCTCGAGCCGTTCTTCCTACGAGCAGTACTTC | CASSSSRSSYEQYF
TRBJ2-7 | . | TRBV15 | . | TGTGCCACCAGCAGAGATGGCCTTGAGCAGTACTTC | CATSRDGLEQYF
TRBJ2-2 | . | TRBV4-1 | . | TGCGCCAGCAGCGGTTCCGGGGGGGAGCTGTTTTTT | CASSGSGGELFF
TRBJ2-1 | . | TRBV5-4 | TRBD2 | TGTGCCAGCAGCTTGACTTCCTTCGGGGGGAATGAGCAGTTCTTC | CASSLTSFGGNEQFF
TRBJ1-1 | once | TRBV29-1 | TRBD1 | TGCAGCGTTACCGAGACATGGACAGGGGGAAAACCGACTGAAGCTTTCTTT | CSVTETWTGGKPTEAFF
TRBJ1-4 | . | TRBV9 | . | TGTGCCAGCAGCGTAGGTGGGACGGGGGGGACTAATGAAAAACTGTTTTTT | CASSVGGTGGTNEKLFF
TRBJ1-5 | . | TRBV19 | . | TGTGCCAGTAGTGCCCGTTGGACCGTCGCGGGCAATCAGCCCCAGCATTTT | CASSARWTVAGNQPQHF
TRBJ2-7 | . | TRBV9 | TRBD2 | TGTGCCAGCAGCGTGGGACTAGCGGGAGCCTACGAGCAGTACTTC | CASSVGLAGAYEQYF
TRBJ2-2 | few | TRBV5-5 | TRBD1 | TGTGCCAGCAGCGAAGGGGACAGGGGCGTTTGGGAGCTGTTTTTT | CASSEGDRGVWELFF
TRBJ2-7 | . | TRBV7-9 | TRBD1 | TGTGCCAGCAGCTTAGAGGCACAGGGGCTCCACGAGCAGTACTTC | CASSLEAQGLHEQYF
TRBJ2-7 | . | TRBV28 | TRBD2 | TGTGCCAGCACCTCGGGGGGGTCACGGCACTACGAGCAGTACTTC | CASTSGGSRHYEQYF
TRBJ1-4 | . | TRBV9 | . | TGTGCCAGCAGCGGAGGGGCAGGGCTATATGAAAAACTGTTTTTT | CASSGGAGLYEKLFF
TRBJ1-5 | . | TRBV28 | . | TGTGCCAGCACCAATCCCAGGGGGCCCCAGCATTTT | CASTNPRGPQHF
TRBJ2-7 | . | TRBV27 | . | TGTGCCAGCGGGCCCAGCGGCCCCTACGAGCAGTACTTC | CASGPSGPYEQYF
TRBJ1-5 | . | TRBV19 | . | TGTGCCAGTAGCATAGGGCGGGGATCGACCTACAATCAGCCCCAGCATTTT | CASSIGRGSTYNQPQHF
TRBJ1-3 | . | TRBV4-2 | TRBD1 | TGTGCCAGCAGCCGGACCAGGGGGTTGGACTCTGGAAACACCATATATTTT | CASSRTRGLDSGNTIYF
TRBJ1-2 | . | TRBV28 | TRBD1 | TGTGCCAGCAGCGGGACAGGCGGTAACTATGGCTACACCTTC | CASSGTGGNYGYTF
TRBJ1-6 | . | TRBV30 | . | TGTGCCTGGTTGGGATCAGGGGATTCACCCCTCCACTTT | CAWLGSGDSPLHF
TRBJ2-2 | once | TRBV5-4 | . | TGTGCCAGCAGCTCTCCCGCCAGGGAATACACCGGGGAGCTGTTTTTT | CASSSPAREYTGELFF
TRBJ2-2 | . | TRBV29-1 | . | TGCAGCGTTGATTTACAGACCACCGGGGAGCTGTTTTTT | CSVDLQTTGELFF
TRBJ2-7 | once | TRBV7-8 | TRBD1 | TGTGCCAGCAGCCGTTTCCCGGGACAGGGTTCCTACGAGCAGTACTTC | CASSRFPGQGSYEQYF
TRBJ1-6 | . | TRBV3-1/TRBV3-2 | . | TGTGCCAGCAGCCAAGGGACAGTTTATAATTCACCCCTCCACTTT | CASSQGTVYNSPLHF
TRBJ2-3 | . | TRBV7-7 | TRBD2 | TGTGCCAGCAGCCCCTCCGAAATCAGCGGGGGGCAGTATTTT | CASSPSEISGGQYF
TRBJ1-1 | . | TRBV6-1 | . | TGTGCCAGCAGTGAAGGGTTTGCCGATGGGACTGAAGCTTTCTTT | CASSEGFADGTEAFF
TRBJ1-4 | . | TRBV7-9 | . | TGCGCCAGCAGCGGGGGAGAGGGAGGAGAAAAACTGTTTTTT | CASSGGEGGEKLFF
TRBJ1-5 | . | TRBV29-1 | . | TGCAGCGTTGAGACGGGTTCGGGTAGCAATCAGCCCCAGCATTTT | CSVETGSGSNQPQHF
TRBJ2-7 | . | TRBV20-1 | . | TGCAGTGCGGATCAGGGGTCCGAGCAGTACTTC | CSADQGSEQYF
TRBJ2-3 | few | TRBV7-2 | . | TGTGCCAGCAGCTCAAAGAACGGGGGAACGCAGTATTTT | CASSSKNGGTQYF
TRBJ2-7 | . | TRBV27 | . | TGTGCCAGCAGCCTTGGACAGTCCTACGAGCAGTACTTC | CASSLGQSYEQYF
TRBJ1-5 | few | TRBV19 | TRBD1 | TGTGCCAGTAGTATTAGGCGCTCCTCCACAGGGGCCGGACAGCCCCAGCATTTT | CASSIRRSSTGAGQPQHF
TRBJ1-4 | once | TRBV9 | TRBD1 | TGTGCCAGCAGCGAGACAGGGATTAATGAAAAACTGTTTTTT | CASSETGINEKLFF